This T cell receptor (beta chain) is drawn from a study of T cell responses to AZD1222 COVID-19 vaccine. The CDR3 totals 13 residues. The V segment lost 10 bases and the J segment 5 bases; nucleotides outside the gene matches: 7. The V gene's germline CDR1 is MDHEN and CDR2 SYDVKM. For this clone: Its specificity is not known.

Generated by immunoSEQ multiplex PCR, the TCRdb table keeps only in-frame clones and is missing some. Here the sample spans about 68,000 clones, about 88% being singletons. Study observations and caveats: Receipt of two AZD1222 doses was followed by a rise in Spike-specific TCR breadth and depth. After the peak T cell response, and only then, were repertoires sampled. Across the whole spike, CD4 TCRs peaked at regions 160-218 and 743-854.

V usage is TRBV28 and J usage is TRBJ1-3, with 8 positions matching TRBD1. The starting material was peripheral blood, obtained on day 0 of AZD1222 vaccination. The source of this sequence is an adult in good health. CDR3: CATHGQGRNTIYF. The CDR3 nucleotides are TGTGCCACCCACGGACAGGGTAGAAACACCATATATTTT. Full variable domain (remainder filled in from reference TRBV28 and TRBJ1-3): DVKVTQSSRYLVKRTGEKVFLECVQDMDHENMFWYRQDPGLGLRLIYFSYDVKMKEKGDIPEGYSVSREKKERFSLILESASTNQTSMYLCATHGQGRNTIYFGEGSWLTVV.